These T cell receptor beta chains were read from a single sample in a study of CD8 T cells in Susac syndrome. TCRdb re-analysed the immunoSEQ multiplex PCR reads in MiXCR, keeping a single row per CDR3 protein. This sample has about 76,000 distinct CDR3 sequences, with approximately 93% found just once. The sample was CD8+ T cells from PBMCs. These receptors were obtained from a human donor with Susac syndrome. CDR3s include the opening cysteine and the closing phenylalanine or tryptophan. D genes are given only for firm matches. Clone size is stated in some rows and not others, as once, few, many or a class when expanded.

j_gene	v_gene	abundance	d_gene	CDR3aa	CDR3nt
TRBJ1-1	TRBV6-2/TRBV6-3	.	.	CASSSHTPNTEAFF	TGTGCCAGCAGTAGCCACACCCCGAACACTGAAGCTTTCTTT
TRBJ1-2	TRBV7-9	.	.	CASSPRGGGPNYGYTF	TGTGCCAGCAGCCCCCGAGGGGGGGGCCCTAACTATGGCTACACCTTC
TRBJ2-2	TRBV7-3	.	TRBD2	CASSLTSLAGGPDTGELFF	TGTGCCAGCAGCTTAACGTCACTAGCGGGGGGGCCCGACACCGGGGAGCTGTTTTTT
TRBJ1-1	TRBV14	.	TRBD1	CASSRQGDTEAFF	TGTGCCAGCAGCCGTCAGGGGGACACTGAAGCTTTCTTT
TRBJ2-1	TRBV24-1	.	.	CATSDPGALGRGYNEQFF	TGTGCCACCAGTGACCCCGGGGCTTTGGGTCGAGGCTACAATGAGCAGTTCTTC
TRBJ1-2	TRBV27	.	.	CASSFGRPHIQGYTF	TGTGCCAGCAGTTTTGGCAGACCCCATATCCAGGGCTACACCTTC
TRBJ2-1	TRBV9	.	TRBD2	CASSTSGGAYEQFF	TGTGCCAGCAGCACTAGCGGGGGGGCATATGAGCAGTTCTTC
TRBJ1-2	TRBV19	.	.	CASSMDTGSYGYTF	TGTGCCAGTAGTATGGATACAGGGAGCTATGGCTACACCTTC
TRBJ2-1	TRBV3-1	.	.	CASSQGLDSYNEQFF	TGTGCCAGCAGCCAAGGACTAGATTCCTACAATGAGCAGTTCTTC
TRBJ2-5	TRBV2	.	TRBD1	CASKTGRETQYF	TGTGCCAGTAAGACAGGGAGAGAGACCCAGTACTTC
TRBJ1-1	TRBV5-4	.	.	CASSFEGENTEAFF	TGTGCCAGCAGCTTCGAGGGTGAGAACACTGAAGCTTTCTTT
TRBJ2-7	TRBV15	.	TRBD2	CATSGLGASGQHRYEQYF	TGTGCCACCAGCGGGCTTGGGGCTAGCGGGCAACACCGGTACGAGCAGTACTTC
TRBJ1-3	TRBV4-2	.	.	CASSQENLSGNTIYF	TGTGCCAGCAGCCAAGAAAACCTTTCTGGAAACACCATATATTTT
TRBJ1-5	TRBV28	.	TRBD1	CASSLTGGSPQHF	TGTGCCAGCAGTTTGACAGGGGGATCGCCCCAGCATTTT
TRBJ2-7	TRBV5-1	.	.	CASSSLEEQYF	TGCGCCAGCAGCTCCCTGGAAGAGCAGTACTTC
TRBJ2-1	TRBV20-1	.	.	CSARDSEAGQTYNEQFF	TGCAGTGCTAGAGACTCAGAAGCGGGACAAACCTACAATGAGCAGTTCTTC
TRBJ2-1	TRBV19	.	TRBD2	CASSISLAGGISYNEQFF	TGTGCCAGTAGTATATCCTTAGCGGGGGGGATCTCCTACAATGAGCAGTTCTTC
TRBJ2-3	TRBV24-1	.	.	CATSAATGTDTQYF	TGTGCCACCAGTGCGGCTACAGGGACAGATACGCAGTATTTT
TRBJ2-7	TRBV6-2/TRBV6-3	.	TRBD1	CASSYLDRGDYEQYF	TGTGCCAGCAGTTACCTAGACAGGGGAGACTACGAGCAGTACTTC
TRBJ1-5	TRBV6-2/TRBV6-3	few	.	CASSFLNPNQPQHF	TGTGCCAGCAGTTTCCTAAACCCAAATCAGCCCCAGCATTTT
TRBJ2-1	TRBV5-1	.	.	CASSLNRRDPYNEQFF	TGCGCCAGCAGCTTGAACCGGCGAGACCCCTACAATGAGCAGTTCTTC
TRBJ1-2	TRBV7-9	.	.	CASSLARGRLANYGYTF	TGTGCCAGCAGCTTAGCGCGGGGCAGGCTGGCTAACTATGGCTACACCTTC
TRBJ2-3	TRBV4-2	few	TRBD1	CASSQKQGPGDTQYF	TGTGCCAGCAGCCAGAAACAGGGGCCCGGGGATACGCAGTATTTT
TRBJ1-2	TRBV6-1	once	.	CASSETENYGYTF	TGTGCCAGCAGTGAAACAGAAAACTATGGCTACACCTTC
TRBJ2-7	TRBV7-6	.	TRBD2	CASRAGGGDYEQYF	TGTGCCAGCAGGGCGGGAGGGGGGGACTACGAGCAGTACTTC
TRBJ2-5	TRBV5-4	.	.	CASSPGRVETQYF	TGTGCCAGCAGCCCGGGCAGGGTAGAGACCCAGTACTTC
TRBJ1-2	TRBV7-2	.	.	CASSLREGLYDYTF	TGTGCCAGCAGCTTAAGGGAGGGTCTATACGACTACACCTTC
TRBJ1-2	TRBV11-2	few	.	CASSLETGFNGYTF	TGTGCCAGCAGCCTAGAGACAGGTTTCAATGGCTACACCTTC
TRBJ2-1	TRBV7-9	.	.	CASSFVRGSYNEQFF	TGTGCCAGCAGCTTTGTGAGAGGGTCCTACAATGAGCAGTTCTTC
TRBJ2-7	TRBV5-1	.	TRBD1	CASSSGQGVHEQYF	TGCGCCAGCAGCTCCGGACAGGGGGTCCACGAGCAGTACTTC
TRBJ1-1	TRBV7-9	.	TRBD1	CASSARDSMNTEAFF	TGTGCCAGCAGCGCCCGGGACAGCATGAACACTGAAGCTTTCTTT
TRBJ1-1	TRBV27	.	.	CASSFEGRGTEAFF	TGTGCCAGCAGTTTCGAGGGGAGAGGGACTGAAGCTTTCTTT
TRBJ2-5	TRBV9	.	.	CASSVGTDYQETQYF	TGTGCCAGCAGCGTAGGGACAGACTACCAAGAGACCCAGTACTTC
TRBJ2-1	TRBV3-1	.	.	CASSASGKQFF	TGTGCCAGCAGCGCCAGCGGAAAGCAGTTCTTC
TRBJ2-2	TRBV5-6	few	.	CASSFGNTGELFF	TGTGCCAGCAGCTTTGGGAACACCGGGGAGCTGTTTTTT
TRBJ1-1	TRBV9	.	.	CASGEPEAFF	TGTGCCAGCGGAGAACCTGAAGCTTTCTTT
TRBJ2-1	TRBV6-5	.	.	CASSYSKSGRAYNEQFF	TGTGCCAGCAGTTACTCGAAGTCGGGGCGGGCCTACAATGAGCAGTTCTTC
TRBJ1-4	TRBV7-2	.	.	CASSPGHKGKKLFF	TGTGCCAGCAGCCCCGGACATAAAGGGAAAAAACTGTTTTTT
TRBJ1-5	TRBV19	.	.	CASSMYGNGQPQHF	TGTGCCAGTAGTATGTATGGGAACGGTCAGCCCCAGCATTTT
TRBJ2-3	TRBV30	.	TRBD2	CAWRLASDTQYF	TGTGCCTGGAGACTAGCGTCGGATACGCAGTATTTT
TRBJ2-1	TRBV9	.	TRBD2	CASSPRGAGNEQFF	TGTGCCAGCAGCCCTCGGGGAGCGGGAAATGAGCAGTTCTTC
TRBJ2-5	TRBV20-1	once	TRBD1	CSARSTGGSLNPETQYF	TGCAGTGCTAGAAGCACAGGGGGCTCCCTTAACCCAGAGACCCAGTACTTC
TRBJ2-7	TRBV6-5	.	TRBD1	CASSPPGQGAYEQYF	TGTGCCAGCAGTCCCCCGGGACAGGGGGCTTACGAGCAGTACTTC
TRBJ1-3	TRBV20-1	.	.	CSASPGSSSGNTIYF	TGCAGTGCTAGTCCCGGAAGTAGCTCTGGAAACACCATATATTTT
TRBJ2-5	TRBV4-3	.	TRBD2	CASSHLAGGRETQYF	TGCGCCAGCAGCCATCTAGCGGGAGGTAGAGAGACCCAGTACTTC
TRBJ1-1	TRBV7-9	.	.	CASSRGADEAFF	TGTGCCAGCAGCCGGGGAGCGGACGAAGCTTTCTTT
TRBJ1-4	TRBV6-5	.	.	CASTSTSATNEKLFF	TGTGCCAGCACTTCAACATCTGCAACTAATGAAAAACTGTTTTTT
TRBJ1-1	TRBV20-1	.	.	CSARSSSRGKNTEAFF	TGCAGTGCTCGCTCCTCCTCGCGGGGGAAGAACACTGAAGCTTTCTTT